Each of the 13 T cell receptor beta chains below was sequenced from the same sample in a study of blood T cell repertoires in COVID-19. Some clones are missing from TCRdb's copy, which holds only in-frame ones; the method was immunoSEQ multiplex PCR. The sample consists of roughly 250,000 clones, approximately 79% of them appearing once. The sequenced sample was peripheral blood. The receptors stem from a woman aged 40 to 49 with active or convalescent COVID-19.

V is TRBV2 and J is TRBJ1-2; TRBD1 aligns across 12 bases. Germline V gene lookup returns CDR1 SNHLY and CDR2 FYNNEI. The CDR3 is 14 amino acids. V lost 6 bases to trimming and J lost 6 bases; unmatched junction nucleotides: 5. CDR3 nucleotide sequence: TGTGCCAGCAGATGGGACAGGGGGCAGGATGGCTACACCTTC. Residues: CASRWDRGQDGYTF.

This clone occurred once. J is TRBJ1-3 and V is TRBV5-8; D might be TRBD1 (6 bases). Looked up from germline, CDR1 is SGHTS and CDR2 is YDEGEE. The CDR3 length is 16 residues. V was clipped by 0 bases and J by 0 bases, with 10 bases between them. CDR3 nucleotide sequence: TGTGCCAGCAGCTTGGCCGGGGGGCACTCTGGAAACACCATATATTTT. This codes for CASSLAGGHSGNTIYF.

CDR3 bases: TGTGCCAGCAGTGAAGCGAGCACGGGGATGAACACTGAAGCTTTCTTT. It yields the protein CASSEASTGMNTEAFF. The chain employs TRBV2 and TRBJ1-1; D call uncertain. From germline, CDR1 is SNHLY and CDR2 FYNNEI. V lost 0 bases, J lost 0 bases, and 11 bases lay in between. The CDR3 is 16 amino acids.

This chain links TRBV7-2 with TRBJ2-4; D possibly corresponds to TRBD1 (5 bases). Trimming shortened V by 3 bases and J by 6 bases, and 12 bases separated the two germline ends. The CDR3 covers 14 residues. In germline, CDR1 is SGHTA, CDR2 FQGNSA. The CDR3 reads CASSLSGAVNIQYF. The CDR3 DNA is TGTGCCAGCAGCTTGTCTGGGGCCGTAAACATTCAGTACTTC.

J is TRBJ1-5 and V is TRBV5-5, with D possibly being TRBD1 (5 bases). The V gene's germline CDR1 is SGHKS and CDR2 YYEKEE (reference sequence). V dropped 4 bases and J dropped 6 bases, with 17 bases sitting between them. The CDR3 has 15 amino acids. The DNA of the CDR3 is TGTGCCAGCAGCCAAGGGGTCAGCTTGGGTCAGCCCCAGCATTTT. Protein sequence: CASSQGVSLGQPQHF.

Only a few counts were recorded for this clone. The rearrangement uses TRBV3-1 (or the pseudogene TRBV3-2) and TRBJ1-6, with D hard to call. This CDR3 region has 17 residues. The ends were cut back, 0 bases at V and 8 bases at J, with 17 bases in the middle. Germline CDR1 and CDR2: LGHDT and YNNKEL (reference sequence). The CDR3 DNA sequence: TGTGCCAGCAGCCAAGATTGGGAGAGGCGCCCCTATTCACCCCTCCACTTT. This codes for CASSQDWERRPYSPLHF.

The genes are TRBV7-2 and TRBJ2-7; D gene unclear. Germline V CDR1 and CDR2: SGHTA, FQGNSA. The V end was cut by 5 bases, the J end by 2 bases, with 16 bases between. The CDR3 runs to 15 residues. CDR3 residues: CASSVSNYATYEQYV. As DNA, the CDR3 is TGTGCCAGCAGCGTCTCAAATTATGCTACCTACGAGCAGTACGTC.

There are a few counts of this clone. The chain carries TRBV12-5 and TRBJ2-1; D ambiguous. V lost 3 bases and J lost 10, with 10 bases in between. Germline CDR1 and CDR2: LGHNT and FRNRAP. This CDR3 is 12 amino acids long. In nucleotides, the CDR3 is TGTGCTAGTGGTTTTTCTCGCGGCGAGCAGTTCTTC. Translating it yields CASGFSRGEQFF.

The rearrangement joins TRBV15 to TRBJ2-1; the D gene is possibly TRBD1 (6 bases). The V and J ends lost 0 bases and 6 bases respectively, with 18 bases between them. This CDR3 is 17 amino acids long. CDR1 and CDR2 (germline): LNHNV, YYDKDF (reference sequence). For the CDR3, the DNA is TGTGCCACCAGCAGAGATCCTACAGGGCCGAACCGCAATGAGCAGTTCTTC. This gives the protein CATSRDPTGPNRNEQFF.

V is TRBV6-2 or TRBV6-3 and J is TRBJ2-1; D possibly corresponds to TRBD2 (5 bases). Between the trimmed V and J ends, which lost 2 bases and 7 bases, there was a span of 12 bases. Germline loops: CDR1 MNHEY, CDR2 SVGEGT. The CDR3 is 14 amino acids. CDR3 sequence reads: CASSYGDPGNEQFF. Here the CDR3 DNA reads TGTGCCAGCAGTTACGGTGATCCGGGGAATGAGCAGTTCTTC.

The J gene is TRBJ2-4, the V gene TRBV3-1 (or the pseudogene TRBV3-2), with 9 bases lining up with TRBD2. Germline CDR1 is LGHDT and CDR2 is YNNKEL (reference sequence). J gave up 4 bases and V 1 base, and 5 bases lay outside the gene matches. This CDR3 contains 16 residues. The CDR3 is CASSQVIAGVKNIQYF. DNA of the CDR3: TGTGCCAGCAGCCAAGTTATAGCGGGGGTTAAAAACATTCAGTACTTC.

The chain has TRBV18 and TRBJ1-2; the match to TRBD1 covers 7 bases. CDR1 and CDR2 from the germline V gene are KGHSH and LQKENI. CDR3 length equals 13 residues. V lost 3 bases and J lost 2; bases outside the gene matches: 0. Here the CDR3 reads CASSPDRNYGYTF. In nucleotides, the CDR3 is TGTGCCAGCTCACCGGACAGGAACTATGGCTACACCTTC.

In regard to this clone: This sample includes further DNA sequences coding for the same CDR3. V usage is TRBV12-3 or TRBV12-4 and J usage is TRBJ1-5; D is unclear. The CDR3 length is 13 residues. Trimming shortened V by 2 bases and J by 4 bases, and 6 bases separated the two germline ends. The CDR3 loop reads CASSLRGNQPQHF. CDR3 in DNA: TGTGCCAGCAGTTTACGAGGGAATCAGCCCCAGCATTTT.